This TCR beta chain was identified during a study of response to subunit inactivated influenza vaccine. The CDR3 loop spans 15 amino acids. The ends were cut back, 4 bases at V and 1 base at J, with 12 bases in the middle. Germline-derived CDR1 and CDR2 are LGHNA and YSLEER. A few counts support this clonotype. Antigen: not known. TCRdb passed the RT-PCR reads through MiXCR, listing each CDR3 protein once. The sample consists of 500,000 to 650,000 distinct CDR3 sequences, approximately 7.6% of them appearing once. Findings and caveats of the study: It was suggested by the authors that few new T cells are recruited by each seasonal influenza vaccination.

This specimen consisted of PBMCs from blood, obtained 23 to 25 months after vaccination. The receptor was isolated from a man aged 50 to 69 who received an inactivated influenza vaccine. The rearrangement uses TRBV4-3 and TRBJ2-3; D gene uncertain. The CDR3 spells CASSPRKGGTDTQYF. CDR3 bases: TGCGCCAGCAGCCCCCGCAAGGGTGGCACAGATACGCAGTATTTT.